The source of this T cell receptor beta chain is a study of cytomegalovirus exposure and HLA in healthy donors. Study overall: A later analysis reported the 100 to 150 validation repertoires used the same platform as the roughly 700 first-cohort repertoires. Study-wide results and limits: The authors enumerated over 150 TCR beta chains as linked to cytomegalovirus.

As for this clone: The antigen is undetermined.

The study drew the donors from its approximately 120-subject validation cohort, separate from the approximately 700-subject first cohort. TCRdb's table, derived via immunoSEQ multiplex PCR, lists solely in-frame clones and lacks some. The table records more than 65,000 clones, 93% of them present only once. CDR1 is KGHSH, CDR2 LQKENI, per germline. This CDR3 comprises 16 residues. V lost 1 base and J lost 7; bases outside the gene matches: 8. V gene TRBV18 combines with J gene TRBJ2-1; TRBD1 matches 9 bases. The sample taken for sequencing was PBMCs. The TCR was taken from a man aged 18 to 30 in good health and CMV-seronegative. CDR3 in amino acids: CASSPRSGTGMNEQFF. The CDR3 DNA follows: TGTGCCAGCTCACCACGGAGCGGGACAGGGATGAATGAGCAGTTCTTC. Together with reference TRBV18 and TRBJ2-1, the CDR3 gives the full variable domain: NAGVMQNPRHLVRRRGQEARLRCSPMKGHSHVYWYRQLPEEGLKFMVYLQKENIIDESGMPKERFSAEFPKEGPSILRIQQVVRGDSAAYFCASSPRSGTGMNEQFFGPGTRLTVL.